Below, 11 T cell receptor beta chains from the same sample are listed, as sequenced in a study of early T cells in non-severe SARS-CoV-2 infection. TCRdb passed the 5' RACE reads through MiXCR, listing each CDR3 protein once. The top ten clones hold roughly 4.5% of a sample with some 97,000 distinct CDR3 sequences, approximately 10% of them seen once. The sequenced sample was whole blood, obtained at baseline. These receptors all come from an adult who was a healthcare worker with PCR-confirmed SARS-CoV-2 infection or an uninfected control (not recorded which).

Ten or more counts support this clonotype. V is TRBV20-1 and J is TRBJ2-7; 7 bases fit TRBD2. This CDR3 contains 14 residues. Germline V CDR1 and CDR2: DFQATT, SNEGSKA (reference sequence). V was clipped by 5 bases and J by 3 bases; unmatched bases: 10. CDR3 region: CSAGGASGYYEQYF. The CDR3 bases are TGCAGTGCTGGAGGGGCTAGCGGATACTACGAGCAGTACTTC.

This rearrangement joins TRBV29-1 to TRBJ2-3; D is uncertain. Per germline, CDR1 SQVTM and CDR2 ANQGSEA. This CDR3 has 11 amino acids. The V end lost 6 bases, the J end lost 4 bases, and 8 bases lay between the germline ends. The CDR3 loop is CSVKGADTQYF. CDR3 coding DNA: TGCAGCGTAAAGGGCGCAGATACGCAGTATTTT.

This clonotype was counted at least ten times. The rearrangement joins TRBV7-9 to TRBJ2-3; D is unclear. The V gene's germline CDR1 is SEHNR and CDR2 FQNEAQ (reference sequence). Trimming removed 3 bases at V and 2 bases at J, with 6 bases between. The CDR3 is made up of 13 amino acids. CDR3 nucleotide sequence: TGTGCCAGCAGCTTGGACCACACAGATACGCAGTATTTT. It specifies CASSLDHTDTQYF.

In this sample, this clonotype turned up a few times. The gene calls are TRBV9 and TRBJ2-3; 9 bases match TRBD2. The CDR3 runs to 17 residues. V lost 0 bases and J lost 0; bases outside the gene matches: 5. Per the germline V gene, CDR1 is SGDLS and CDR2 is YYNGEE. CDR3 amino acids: CASSVGLAGGSTDTQYF. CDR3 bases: TGTGCCAGCAGCGTAGGTCTGGCGGGGGGGAGCACAGATACGCAGTATTTT.

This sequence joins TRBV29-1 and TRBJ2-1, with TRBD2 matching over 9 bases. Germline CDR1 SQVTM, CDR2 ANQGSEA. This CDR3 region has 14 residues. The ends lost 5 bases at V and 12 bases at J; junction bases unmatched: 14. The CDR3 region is CSVLRLAALDVQFF. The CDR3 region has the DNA TGCAGCGTTCTCCGACTAGCGGCCCTCGATGTGCAGTTCTTC.

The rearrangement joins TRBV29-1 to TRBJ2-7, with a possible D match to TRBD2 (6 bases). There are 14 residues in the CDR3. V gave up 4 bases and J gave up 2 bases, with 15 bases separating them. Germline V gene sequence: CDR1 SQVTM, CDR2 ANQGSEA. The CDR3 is CSVAPQGGTYEQYF. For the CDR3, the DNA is TGCAGCGTTGCCCCCCAGGGAGGAACCTACGAGCAGTACTTC.

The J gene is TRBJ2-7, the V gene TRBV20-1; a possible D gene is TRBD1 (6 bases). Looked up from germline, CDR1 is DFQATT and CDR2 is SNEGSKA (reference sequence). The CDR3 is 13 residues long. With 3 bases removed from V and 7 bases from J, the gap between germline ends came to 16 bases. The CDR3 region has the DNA TGCAGTGCTAGCCCTTCTACAGGGTCTGAGCAGTACTTC. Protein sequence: CSASPSTGSEQYF.

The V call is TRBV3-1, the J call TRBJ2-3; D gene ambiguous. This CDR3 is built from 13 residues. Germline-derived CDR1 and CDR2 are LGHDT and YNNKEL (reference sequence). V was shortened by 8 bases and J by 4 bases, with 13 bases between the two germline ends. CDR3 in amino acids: CASGRGLSDTQYF. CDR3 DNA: TGTGCCAGCGGTCGAGGCCTTTCAGATACGCAGTATTTT.

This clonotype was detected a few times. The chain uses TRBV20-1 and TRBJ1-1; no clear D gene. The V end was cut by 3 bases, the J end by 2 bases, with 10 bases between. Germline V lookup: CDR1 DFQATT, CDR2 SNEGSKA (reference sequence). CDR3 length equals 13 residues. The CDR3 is CSASAGPNTEAFF. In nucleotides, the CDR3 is TGCAGTGCTAGCGCAGGACCTAACACTGAAGCTTTCTTT.

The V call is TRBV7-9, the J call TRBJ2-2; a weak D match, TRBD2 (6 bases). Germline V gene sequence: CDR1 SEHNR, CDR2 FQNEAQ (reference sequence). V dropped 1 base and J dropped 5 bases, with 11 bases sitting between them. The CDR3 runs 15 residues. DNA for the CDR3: TGTGCCAGCAGCTTAGTGGTCGGGAGTACCGGGGAGCTGTTTTTT. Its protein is CASSLVVGSTGELFF.

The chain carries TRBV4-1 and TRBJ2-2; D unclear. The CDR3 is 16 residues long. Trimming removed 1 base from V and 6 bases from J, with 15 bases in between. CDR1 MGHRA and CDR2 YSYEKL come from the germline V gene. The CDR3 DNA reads TGCGCCAGCAGCCAAGCATCCCGGCCCCAGGCCGGGGAGCTGTTTTTT. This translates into CASSQASRPQAGELFF.